The sequence of this TCR beta chain was determined in a study of tumor-infiltrating lymphocytes in localized non-small cell lung cancer. Generated by immunoSEQ multiplex PCR, the TCRdb table keeps only in-frame clones and is missing some. The sample lists approximately 6,200 clones; around 78% were seen once. The germline V gene encodes CDR1 SGHTA and CDR2 FQGNSA. This CDR3 contains 19 residues. V dropped 5 bases and J dropped 1; count of bases not matched to a gene: 16. This clonotype originated in a human donor with non-small cell lung cancer. Material: uninvolved lung tissue not adjacent to the tumor. The gene calls are TRBV7-2 and TRBJ2-3; 9 bases align to TRBD1. In DNA form, the CDR3 reads TGTGCCAGCAGCCATCAGGGACAGGGACTTCCTATGGGCACAGATACGCAGTATTTT. It yields the protein CASSHQGQGLPMGTDTQYF. The full variable domain, rest sourced from reference TRBV7-2 and TRBJ2-3, is GAGVSQSPSNKVTEKGKDVELRCDPISGHTALYWYRQSLGQGLEFLIYFQGNSAPDKSGLPSDRFSAERTGGSVSTLTIQRTQQEDSAVYLCASSHQGQGLPMGTDTQYFGPGTRLTVL.